This T cell receptor (beta chain) appears in the sequencing data of a study of T cells after posttransplantation cyclophosphamide (dated by TCRdb to 2015 to 2016). Background for the entire study: Using TRB sequencing, the study followed how the T cell repertoire reconstituted after myeloablative bone marrow transplantation in which posttransplantation cyclophosphamide served as GVHD prophylaxis. Because TRA and TRB clonality were tightly correlated in fewer than ten samples, subsequent TCR analyses were focused on TRB only. In 3 patients, up to about 3 additional blood samples taken between 2 and 5.2 years after transplant also underwent TRB sequencing, as did pretransplant blood from a handful of patients. Public TRB sequences were queried against a database of over 3,600 sequences associated with responses to pathogens, tumor antigens, self-antigens and alloantigens. TRB sequencing was performed on blood from all 35 or so PTCy patients with 1-year posttransplant specimens. Antigen receptor sequencing was done on samples from a few dozen PTCy-treated patients and from approximately 17 related bone marrow donors of those patients.

Related bone marrow donors provided peripheral blood samples on the day of marrow donation. Peripheral blood and bone marrow mononuclear cells were isolated by Ficoll-Hypaque density centrifugation and were cryopreserved. Overall study results and their limits: The TRB repertoires of T cells infiltrating skin or the GI tract showed only limited overlap with the TRB repertoires found in blood. Across 45 patients, recipient CMV seropositivity and CMV reactivation were highly associated with TRB clonality; PTCy diversity was similar to CNI/methotrexate controls. At 1-2 months, donor-recipient similarity was low but rose over the first year, and the later blood repertoires were often dominated by donor CD8+ memory clones.

Genomic DNA was used for TRB sequencing, which was performed with the immunoSEQ assay at survey resolution or with the hsTCRB kit. Per the authors' processing: Initial read processing used immunoSEQ software, and repertoire analyses used the LymphoSeq R package. Clonality was computed as 1 minus normalized Shannon entropy, and a Gini coefficient was also calculated for each TRB dataset. Phenotypes of unsorted samples were inferred by mapping TRB sequences from sorted subsets of the recipient or donor onto the same recipient's unsorted samples. This immuneACCESS table, as held by TCRdb, lists in-frame sequences with V and J called but not all clones. Of the missing ones, under half trace to an unresolved V gene in checked studies; the others have no known cause. V, J and clone size are those of that table, while D and trimming were read from the DNA. The data for this sample show around 34,000 clones, each detected more than once. 6.5% to 7% of the sample rests with the top ten.

V and J are trimmed by 2 bases and 3 bases, and the gene matches miss 3 bases of the junction. Including cysteine and phenylalanine, the CDR3 has 14 amino acids. Solely the CDR3 DNA is kept, with 42 bases framed from the first base. The germline V gene provides CDR1 KGHSH and CDR2 LQKENI. This clone appeared many times. The antigen it recognizes is unknown. It has no much larger one-base neighbor in the sample; base qualities were not kept. Rearrangement joined TRBV18 to TRBJ1-2, with 7 bases aligning to TRBD1. Material: PBMCs. The sequence came from a woman between 45 and 60 years old in good health and a related stem cell transplant donor. The CDR3 protein: CASSPVQGDYGYTF. The DNA is TGTGCCAGCTCACCAGTCCAGGGGGACTATGGCTACACCTTC.